This T cell receptor (beta chain) was sequenced for a study of cytomegalovirus exposure and HLA in healthy donors. Study summary: Genetic ancestry analysis placed over 75% of the 400 or so donors that were genotyped in the Caucasian-associated cluster.

Germline loops: CDR1 SGHDT, CDR2 YYEEEE. This CDR3 comprises 14 residues. Trimming took 0 bases from V and 3 from J; bases not matched to a gene: 2. As to this clone: Antigen: not known.

With 60 Vbeta and 13 Jbeta primers, the PCR was carried out. Per the original methods: Among the unique TCR beta chains that a later analysis counted, about 79 million in all, about 11 million were shared. Profiled with immunoSEQ multiplex PCR; TCRdb holds only in-frame clones, not every one. The DNA gave D and trimming, while V, J and clone size come from that table. This table lists approximately 130,000 clones. Study conclusions and caveats: With later analysis, a missense DCLRE1C variant became linked to TCR beta V- and J-gene trimming.

The chain uses TRBV5-6 and TRBJ1-2; 7 bases map to TRBD1. The clonotype originates from a woman aged 60-70 years in good health and CMV-seronegative. Sequenced material: PBMCs. This CDR3 is CASSLEQGHYGYTF. CDR3 coding DNA: TGTGCCAGCAGCTTGGAACAGGGGCACTATGGCTACACCTTC.